Listed below are T cell receptor beta chains from one sample, sequenced in a study of T cell repertoires in cytomegalovirus infection. TCRdb reprocessed the reads with MiXCR, giving one entry per CDR3 protein. This sample carries more than 350,000 distinct CDR3 sequences, roughly 30% of them seen once, and the ten largest clones take around 15%. Sequences were obtained from PBMCs. The receptors come from a human donor in good health (CMV status not recorded). Some clones in this sample may be carry-over from other donors' samples. Both conserved end residues are part of each CDR3. The order of the fields is J gene, clone size, D gene, V gene, CDR3 DNA, CDR3 protein. The D gene is left open where the match is weak. The size entry is marked missing in some rows and otherwise reads once, few, many or a size class.

j_call: TRBJ2-1
clone_size: many
d_call: -
v_call: TRBV7-8
cdr3_nt: TGTGCCAGCCACAAGAGTCCAGGGTCGGGCGCTTTGGCCCGTGAGCAGTTCTTC
cdr3_aa: CASHKSPGSGALAREQFF

j_call: TRBJ2-7
clone_size: few
d_call: -
v_call: TRBV19
cdr3_nt: TGTGCCAGTAGTATCGGGCAGCGCTCCTACGAGCAGTACTTC
cdr3_aa: CASSIGQRSYEQYF

j_call: TRBJ1-6
clone_size: -
d_call: -
v_call: TRBV12-3/TRBV12-4
cdr3_nt: TGTGCCAGCAGTTTAGCGGTTGGAGGGTCACCCCTCCACTTT
cdr3_aa: CASSLAVGGSPLHF

j_call: TRBJ2-7
clone_size: -
d_call: -
v_call: TRBV5-5
cdr3_nt: TGTGCCAGCACCCTTGGCGCAGGGGCGGCATACGAGCAGTACTTC
cdr3_aa: CASTLGAGAAYEQYF

j_call: TRBJ2-3
clone_size: -
d_call: TRBD1
v_call: TRBV5-4
cdr3_nt: TGTGCCAGCAGCGCCCCGGGACAGGGCGCAGATACGCAGTATTTT
cdr3_aa: CASSAPGQGADTQYF

j_call: TRBJ2-7
clone_size: -
d_call: -
v_call: TRBV6-6
cdr3_nt: TGTGCCAGCAGTTACTCATGGGGGACTCGTTTCGAGCAGTACTTC
cdr3_aa: CASSYSWGTRFEQYF

j_call: TRBJ2-3
clone_size: -
d_call: -
v_call: TRBV6-1
cdr3_nt: TGTGCCAGCAGTGAAGCGAGGAGGGGGGATACGCAGTATTTT
cdr3_aa: CASSEARRGDTQYF

j_call: TRBJ1-1
clone_size: few
d_call: -
v_call: TRBV4-1
cdr3_nt: TGCGCCAGCAGCCCCAATAATGCTGGGGTAGGCACTGAAGCTTTCTTT
cdr3_aa: CASSPNNAGVGTEAFF

j_call: TRBJ1-1
clone_size: few
d_call: -
v_call: TRBV6-6
cdr3_nt: TGTGCCAGCAGTCCCGGATTCGGGATCTCTGAAGCTTTCTTT
cdr3_aa: CASSPGFGISEAFF

j_call: TRBJ2-7
clone_size: few
d_call: TRBD2
v_call: TRBV14
cdr3_nt: TGTGCCAGCAGCCAAGAACGGCGGGGGAACTACGAGCAGTACTTC
cdr3_aa: CASSQERRGNYEQYF

j_call: TRBJ2-3
clone_size: -
d_call: TRBD2
v_call: TRBV4-1
cdr3_nt: TGCGCCAGCAGCCAAGATGGCGGGGGGGACCGGGGCGATACGCAGTATTTT
cdr3_aa: CASSQDGGGDRGDTQYF